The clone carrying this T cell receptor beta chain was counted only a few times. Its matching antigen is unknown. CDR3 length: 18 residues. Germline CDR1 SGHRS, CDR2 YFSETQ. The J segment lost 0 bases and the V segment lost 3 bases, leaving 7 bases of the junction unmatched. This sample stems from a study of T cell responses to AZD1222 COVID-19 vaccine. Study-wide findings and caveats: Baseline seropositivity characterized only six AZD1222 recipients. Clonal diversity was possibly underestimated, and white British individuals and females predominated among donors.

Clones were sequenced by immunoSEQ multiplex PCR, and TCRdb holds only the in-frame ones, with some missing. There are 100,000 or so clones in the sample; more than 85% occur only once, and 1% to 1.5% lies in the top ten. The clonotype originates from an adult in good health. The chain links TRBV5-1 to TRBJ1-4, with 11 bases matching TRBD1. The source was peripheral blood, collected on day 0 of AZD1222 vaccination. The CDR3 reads CASSSGWGQGATNEKLFF. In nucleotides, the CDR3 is TGCGCCAGCAGCTCGGGGTGGGGACAGGGGGCAACTAATGAAAAACTGTTTTTT.